This paragraph reports one TCR beta chain. The junction and the germline gene differ at one end; a read error may be behind it. The V gene's germline CDR1 is LGHNT and CDR2 FRNRAP. The CDR3 is 12 residues long. The record originates from a study of T cell responses to AZD1222 COVID-19 vaccine. TCRdb's copy holds only in-frame clones and misses some; the assay was immunoSEQ multiplex PCR. The sample has roughly 120,000 clones; 88% are singletons. This TCR was recovered from an adult who received the AZD1222 COVID-19 vaccine. J is TRBJ1-5 and V is TRBV12-5; weak D call: TRBD1 (5 bases). Sequencing was performed on peripheral blood, taken 28 days after the second AZD1222 dose. The CDR3 DNA follows: TGTGCTTGTGGGGGGGACAATCAGCCCCAGCATTTT. It codes for CACGGDNQPQHF.